The subject of this entry is one T cell receptor beta chain. What it recognizes is unknown. This sample stems from a study of T-cell memory formation after mild COVID-19. The TCR alpha and TCR beta cDNA libraries, bearing sample barcodes and UMIs, were generated by 5'RACE using constant-segment primers. TCRdb re-called the 5' RACE reads through MiXCR, storing one row per CDR3 protein. The data hold hundreds of thousands of distinct CDR3 sequences, with about a fifth observed a single time. Broader study findings: CD8+ contracting clones occupied EMRA, while CD4+ ones occupied mainly CM and EM. CD4/CD8 balance held among clones contracting day 15 to 85, and later expanders leaned CD4+. Pre-infection memory held some responding clones, suggesting pre-existing cross-reactive T cells responded.

The clonotype was recovered from an adult woman who had mild COVID-19 (a few samples of this study predate the infection). Cell type and time point are not known. Sequencing input: PBMCs or a T cell subset sorted from them (not recorded which).

This chain's CDR3 is CASSQPGTSEAQYF. As DNA, the CDR3 is TGCGCCAGCAGCCAACCCGGGACTAGCGAAGCGCAGTATTTT. The chain combines TRBV4-3 with TRBJ2-3, with 10 bases identical to TRBD2. Germline V gives CDR1 LGHNA, CDR2 YSLEER. The CDR3 sequence is 14 residues long. V was clipped by 2 bases and J by 10 bases; unmatched bases: 6.